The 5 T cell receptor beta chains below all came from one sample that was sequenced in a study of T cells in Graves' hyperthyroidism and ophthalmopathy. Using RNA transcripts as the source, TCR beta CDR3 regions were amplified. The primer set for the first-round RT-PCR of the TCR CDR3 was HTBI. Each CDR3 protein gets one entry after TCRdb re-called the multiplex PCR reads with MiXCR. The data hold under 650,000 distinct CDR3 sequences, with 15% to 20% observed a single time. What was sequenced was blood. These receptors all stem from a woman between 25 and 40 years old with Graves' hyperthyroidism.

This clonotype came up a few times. Here the CDR3 DNA reads TGTGCCAGCAGCTCAACTAGCGGGATGGCTGGAGATACGCAGTATTTT. It encodes CASSSTSGMAGDTQYF. The rearrangement uses TRBV7-8 and TRBJ2-3; TRBD2 matches 10 bases. Germline V gene data show CDR1 as SGHVS and CDR2 as FQNEAQ. V was clipped by 4 bases and J by 5 bases; unmatched bases: 9. The CDR3 covers 16 residues. The variable domain in full, completed from reference TRBV7-8 and TRBJ2-3, reads GAGVSQSPRYKVAKRGQDVALRCDPISGHVSLFWYQQALGQGPEFLTYFQNEAQLDKSGLPSDRFFAERPEGSVSTLKIQRTQQEDSAVYLCASSSTSGMAGDTQYFGPGTRLTVL.

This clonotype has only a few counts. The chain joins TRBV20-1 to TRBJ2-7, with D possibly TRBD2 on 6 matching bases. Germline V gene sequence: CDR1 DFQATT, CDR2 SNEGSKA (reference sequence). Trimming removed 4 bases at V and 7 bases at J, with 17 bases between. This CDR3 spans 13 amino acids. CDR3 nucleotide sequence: TGCAGTGCTAAGAGAGGACTAACCATTGAGCAGTACTTC. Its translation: CSAKRGLTIEQYF.

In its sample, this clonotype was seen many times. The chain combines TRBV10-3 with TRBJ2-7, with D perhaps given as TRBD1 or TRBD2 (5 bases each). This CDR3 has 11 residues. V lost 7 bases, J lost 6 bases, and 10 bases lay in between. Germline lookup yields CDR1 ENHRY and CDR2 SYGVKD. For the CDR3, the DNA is TGTGCCATCATGTGGGGGAGCGAGCAGTACTTC. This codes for CAIMWGSEQYF.

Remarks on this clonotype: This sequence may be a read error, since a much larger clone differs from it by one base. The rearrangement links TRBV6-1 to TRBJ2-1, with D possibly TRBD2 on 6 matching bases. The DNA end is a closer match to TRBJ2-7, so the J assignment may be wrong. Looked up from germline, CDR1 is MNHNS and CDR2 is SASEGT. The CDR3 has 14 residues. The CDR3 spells CASSRGTSRNEQYF. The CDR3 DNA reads TGTGCCAGCAGTCGGGGGACTTCGAGGAATGAGCAGTACTTC.

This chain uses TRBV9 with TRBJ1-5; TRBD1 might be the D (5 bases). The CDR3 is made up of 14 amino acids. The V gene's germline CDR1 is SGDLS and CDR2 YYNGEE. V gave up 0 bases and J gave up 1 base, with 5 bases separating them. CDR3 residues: CASSVGGSNQPQHF. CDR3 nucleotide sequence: TGTGCCAGCAGCGTAGGGGGGAGCAATCAGCCCCAGCATTTT.